The 21 T cell receptor beta chains presented below share a single source sample, sequenced in a study of PD-L1 blockade in urothelial cancer. Assay used: immunoSEQ multiplex PCR; TCRdb lists only in-frame clones, some missing. The data show tens of thousands of clones, around 90% seen once. Stated time point: pretreatment peripheral blood. This specimen was PBMCs, taken around atezolizumab (anti-PD-L1) treatment. These receptor sequences come from a man aged 60-69 years with urothelial cancer.

The J gene is TRBJ1-1, the V gene TRBV5-1; D may be TRBD1 (6 bases). The CDR3 loop spans 14 amino acids. The germline V gene has CDR1 SGHRS and CDR2 YFSETQ. V was trimmed by 4 bases and J by 5 bases, leaving 15 bases between them. The CDR3 spells CASSPQGLGTEAFF. The CDR3 region has the DNA TGCGCCAGCAGCCCACAGGGATTAGGAACTGAAGCTTTCTTT.

The chain uses TRBV11-2 and TRBJ2-7; possible D gene TRBD1, 6 bases. Per germline, CDR1 SGHAT and CDR2 FQNNGV. V lost 5 bases to trimming and J lost 2 bases, with 10 bases between them. The CDR3 extends over 13 amino acids. The CDR3 nucleotides are TGTGCCAGCAGCCTCGGACAGACCTACGAGCAGTACTTC. It is translated as CASSLGQTYEQYF.

The chain has TRBV2 and TRBJ2-7, with D possibly TRBD2 on 6 matching bases. The V end lost 0 bases, the J end lost 6 bases, and 15 bases lay between the germline ends. The CDR3 totals 15 residues. CDR1 and CDR2 from the germline V gene are SNHLY and FYNNEI. For the CDR3, the DNA is TGTGCCAGCAGTGAAGCGGGGGGATCCTCCGGCGAGCAGTACTTC. Its translation is CASSEAGGSSGEQYF.

The chain links TRBV4-3 to TRBJ2-1; TRBD2 is a possible D gene (6 bases). V dropped 1 base and J dropped 0 bases, with 7 bases sitting between them. The germline V gene encodes CDR1 LGHNA and CDR2 YSLEER. This CDR3 has 15 residues. CDR3 residues: CASSQATSSYNEQFF. As DNA, the CDR3 is TGCGCCAGCAGCCAAGCGACTAGCTCCTACAATGAGCAGTTCTTC.

The chain links TRBV6-1 to TRBJ1-1, with TRBD1 as a possible D gene (5 bases). Trimming shortened V by 1 base and J by 4 bases, and 13 bases separated the two germline ends. Per germline, CDR1 MNHNS and CDR2 SASEGT. The CDR3 extends over 15 amino acids. CDR3 protein: CASSEGWGGGTEAFF. Written as DNA, the CDR3 is TGTGCCAGCAGTGAAGGATGGGGGGGAGGCACTGAAGCTTTCTTT.

In the case of this clone: One end of the junction is discordant with germline, which a read error may explain. The gene calls are TRBV5-5 and TRBJ2-6, with D perhaps TRBD1 (6 bases). The CDR3 has 14 amino acids. The germline V gene has CDR1 SGHKS and CDR2 YYEKEE (reference sequence). The CDR3 DNA sequence: TGTGCCAGCAGCGGGACATATCCCAGCAACCTCCTGACTTTC. It translates to CASSGTYPSNLLTF.

J is TRBJ2-3 and V is TRBV29-1; TRBD1 is a possible D gene (6 bases). The germline V gene has CDR1 SQVTM and CDR2 ANQGSEA. Trimming took off 8 bases at V and 5 bases at J, with 17 bases between the two ends. This CDR3 is built from 13 residues. Here the CDR3 reads CSTFWGLRDTQYF. CDR3 sequence (DNA): TGCAGCACTTTCTGGGGGCTCCGAGATACGCAGTATTTT.

The genes are TRBV19 and TRBJ2-2; 9 bases line up with TRBD2. In germline, CDR1 is LNHDA, CDR2 SQIVND (reference sequence). V trimming: 5 bases; J trimming: 7 bases; junction bases outside the gene matches: 11. CDR3 length: 16 residues. CDR3 in amino acids: CASSPLREGLGGELFF. The CDR3 bases are TGTGCCAGTAGTCCTTTGCGGGAGGGCCTTGGCGGGGAGCTGTTTTTT.

Points on this clone: Other DNA sequences of this sample code for an identical CDR3. J is TRBJ2-7 and V is TRBV9, with TRBD1 matching 9 bases. Trimming removed 0 bases from V and 1 base from J; junction bases left unmatched: 2. CDR1 and CDR2 (germline): SGDLS, YYNGEE. The CDR3 extends over 15 amino acids. The CDR3 here is CASSVGGTGSYEQYF. The DNA of the CDR3 is TGTGCCAGCAGCGTAGGAGGGACAGGGTCCTACGAGCAGTACTTC.

The table lists this clone with a count of one. The chain recombines TRBV5-1 with TRBJ2-3; 7 bases are a match to TRBD1. V dropped 3 bases and J dropped 4; count of bases not matched to a gene: 2. CDR3 length equals 13 residues. Germline CDR1 is SGHRS and CDR2 is YFSETQ. CDR3 nucleotide sequence: TGCGCCAGCAGCTCCGACAGGGCAGATACGCAGTATTTT. Protein sequence: CASSSDRADTQYF.

There are a few counts of this clone. The chain links TRBV7-2 to TRBJ2-7, with D possibly being TRBD1 (5 bases). The CDR3 extends over 14 amino acids. Per the germline V gene, CDR1 is SGHTA and CDR2 is FQGNSA. V lost 0 bases, J lost 3 bases, and 9 bases lay in between. This chain's CDR3 is CASSLAGQLYEQYF. CDR3 sequence (DNA): TGTGCCAGCAGCTTAGCGGGGCAGCTCTACGAGCAGTACTTC. Full variable domain (rest looked up from reference TRBV7-2 and TRBJ2-7): GAGVSQSPSNKVTEKGKDVELRCDPISGHTALYWYRQSLGQGLEFLIYFQGNSAPDKSGLPSDRFSAERTGGSVSTLTIQRTQQEDSAVYLCASSLAGQLYEQYFGPGTRLTVT.

V usage is TRBV12-5 and J usage is TRBJ2-5; no definite D call. Germline V CDR1 and CDR2: LGHNT, FRNRAP. The CDR3 consists of 15 residues. Trimming took off 7 bases at V and 0 bases at J, with 15 bases between the two ends. CDR3 sequence (DNA): TGTGCTAGTGCCAACCAGGCCGCGTACCAAGAGACCCAGTACTTC. It is translated as CASANQAAYQETQYF.

This clone was observed once. This chain connects TRBV21-1 to TRBJ2-7; TRBD1 is the table's D call, not checked against the DNA. TRBV21-1 has pseudogene status. This CDR3 comprises 16 residues. The DNA of the CDR3 is TGTGCCAGCAGCAAAGGGCAGGGGGCGGGGTCCTACGAGCAGTACTTC. It yields the protein CASSKGQGAGSYEQYF.

The rearrangement joins TRBV28 to TRBJ1-3; D is unclear. CDR3 length: 16 residues. Germline-derived CDR1 and CDR2 are MDHEN and SYDVKM. V gave up 8 bases and J gave up 0 bases, with 17 bases separating them. The CDR3 loop reads CASSSNPGSSGNTIYF. CDR3 coding DNA: TGTGCCAGCTCGAGCAACCCGGGGAGCTCTGGAAACACCATATATTTT.

The rearrangement joins TRBV4-1 to TRBJ2-7; the match to TRBD2 covers 8 bases. Trimming cost V 0 bases and J 2 bases; bases outside gene matches: 12. Germline V gene sequence: CDR1 MGHRA, CDR2 YSYEKL. The CDR3 loop spans 18 amino acids. CDR3: CASSQDGTAGGTPYEQYF. The CDR3 DNA reads TGCGCCAGCAGCCAAGATGGGACTGCGGGGGGTACTCCCTACGAGCAGTACTTC.

The chain recombines TRBV7-2 with TRBJ2-7; 13 bases fit TRBD2. Germline loops: CDR1 SGHTA, CDR2 FQGNSA. The CDR3 is 15 residues long. V shed 5 bases, J shed 3 bases, and the junction held 4 bases outside the gene matches. The chain's CDR3 is CASSSGLAGDYEQYF. In nucleotides, the CDR3 is TGTGCCAGCAGCAGCGGACTAGCGGGAGACTACGAGCAGTACTTC.

The rearrangement uses TRBV5-1 and TRBJ2-1, with a tentative D call TRBD1 (6 bases). Germline loops: CDR1 SGHRS, CDR2 YFSETQ. The V gene lost 0 bases and the J gene lost 10 bases, with 20 bases spanning the gap. CDR3 length equals 16 residues. Written as DNA, the CDR3 is TGCGCCAGCAGCTTGGCGGTGGGGGCTGCCGGCCTCGAGCAGTTCTTC. It translates to CASSLAVGAAGLEQFF.

V usage is TRBV28 and J usage is TRBJ2-7; D not certain. Trimming removed 5 bases from V and 4 bases from J, with 9 bases in between. This CDR3 has 12 residues. Germline lookup yields CDR1 MDHEN and CDR2 SYDVKM. The CDR3 region is CASSDTRYEQYF. The CDR3, as DNA: TGTGCCAGCAGTGATACTCGTTACGAGCAGTACTTC.

The CDR3 nucleotides are TGTGCCAGCAGCCCCGGGTTTAATTCACCCCTCCACTTT. This encodes CASSPGFNSPLHF. V is TRBV7-2 and J is TRBJ1-6; the D is unclear. The germline V gene encodes CDR1 SGHTA and CDR2 FQGNSA. V lost 5 bases and J 6 bases, leaving 8 bases between the germline ends. The length of the CDR3 is 13 residues.

The chain links TRBV5-1 to TRBJ2-2, with 7 positions matching TRBD2. The CDR3 loop spans 16 amino acids. Losses at the gene ends were 0 bases for V and 6 bases for J; bases not matched to a gene: 8. Germline-derived CDR1 and CDR2 are SGHRS and YFSETQ. CDR3: CASSLVGREGSGELFF. DNA of the CDR3: TGCGCCAGCAGCTTGGTTGGCAGGGAGGGGTCCGGGGAGCTGTTTTTT.

The chain employs TRBV7-9 and TRBJ2-1; D unclear. Germline values: CDR1 SEHNR, CDR2 FQNEAQ (reference sequence). There are 12 residues in the CDR3. V was trimmed by 4 bases and J by 9 bases, leaving 10 bases between them. The CDR3 spells CASSSSSGEQFF. In DNA form, the CDR3 reads TGTGCCAGCAGCTCCAGCTCGGGTGAGCAGTTCTTC.